This TCR beta chain was recorded in a study of blood T cell repertoires in COVID-19. Produced via immunoSEQ multiplex PCR; TCRdb's table is partial and in-frame only. The sample includes about 120,000 clones, 75% to 85% seen only once; the top ten take 7.9%. The CDR3 spans 13 residues. The ends lost 3 bases at V and 4 bases at J; junction bases unmatched: 4. In germline, CDR1 is DFQATT, CDR2 SNEGSKA (reference sequence). Sequenced input: peripheral blood. This chain joins TRBV20-1 and TRBJ2-5; 8 nucleotides agree with TRBD1. The TCR sequence derives from a man between 65 and 85 years old with acute or convalescent COVID-19. The CDR3 loop reads CSASPGGVETQYF. The CDR3 bases are TGCAGTGCTAGTCCAGGGGGCGTAGAGACCCAGTACTTC.